This paragraph covers one TCR beta chain sequence. Its target is not known. Each CDR3 protein is one row after TCRdb ran MiXCR on the reads. The data show 800,000 to 950,000 distinct CDR3 sequences, around a third seen once. Looked up from germline, CDR1 is LGHDT and CDR2 is YNNKEL (reference sequence). CDR3 length: 13 residues. The V end was cut by 2 bases, the J end by 6 bases, with 10 bases between. This specimen belongs to a study of T cell repertoires in cytomegalovirus infection. Whole-study context: CMV epitopes used comprised recently identified HLA-C-restricted ones and well-studied HLA-B-restricted ones.

Study results and caveats: The cumulative frequency of public TCR beta families distinguished individuals who carried CMV together with the relevant HLA.

This sequence was found in a human donor in good health (CMV status not recorded). Some clones in this sample may be carry-over from other donors' samples. Sequencing used cultured CD8+ T cells from PBMCs, obtained from culture after CMV antigen stimulation. The genes are TRBV3-1 and TRBJ1-2, with D possibly TRBD1 on 6 matching bases. CDR3 region: CASSQTGNHGYTF. CDR3 nucleotide sequence: TGTGCCAGCAGCCAAACAGGGAATCATGGCTACACCTTC.